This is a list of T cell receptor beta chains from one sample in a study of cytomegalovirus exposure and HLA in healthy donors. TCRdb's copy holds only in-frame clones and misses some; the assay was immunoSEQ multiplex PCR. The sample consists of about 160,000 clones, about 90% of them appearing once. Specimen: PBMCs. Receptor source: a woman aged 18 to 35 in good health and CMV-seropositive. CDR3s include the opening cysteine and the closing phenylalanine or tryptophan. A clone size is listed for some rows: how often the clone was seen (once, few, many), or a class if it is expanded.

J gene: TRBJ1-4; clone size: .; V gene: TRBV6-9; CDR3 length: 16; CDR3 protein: CASSYVAGGWAEKLFF
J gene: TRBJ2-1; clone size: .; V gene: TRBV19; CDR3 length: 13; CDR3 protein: CASMGQGANEQFF
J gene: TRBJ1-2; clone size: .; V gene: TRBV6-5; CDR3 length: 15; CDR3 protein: CASSYGGTAENGYTF
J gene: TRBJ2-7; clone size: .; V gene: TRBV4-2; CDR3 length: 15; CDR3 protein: CASSQGTSGLYEQYF
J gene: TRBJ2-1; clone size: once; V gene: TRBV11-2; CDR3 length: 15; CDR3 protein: CASSLRREGYNEQFF
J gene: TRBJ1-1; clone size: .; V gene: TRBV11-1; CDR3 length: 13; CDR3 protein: CASSLTGNTEAFF
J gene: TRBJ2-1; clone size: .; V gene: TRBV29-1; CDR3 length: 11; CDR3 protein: CSGETGYEQFF
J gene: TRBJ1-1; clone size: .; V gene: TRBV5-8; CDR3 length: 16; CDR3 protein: CASSYRPGQGETEAFF
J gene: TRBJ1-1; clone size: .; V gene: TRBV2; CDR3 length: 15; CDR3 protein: CASTKGQGVDTEAFF
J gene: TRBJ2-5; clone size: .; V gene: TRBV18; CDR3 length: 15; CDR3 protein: CASSPPGQGEETQYF
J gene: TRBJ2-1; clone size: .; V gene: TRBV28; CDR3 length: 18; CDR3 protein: CASRLGAGGLSSYNEQFF
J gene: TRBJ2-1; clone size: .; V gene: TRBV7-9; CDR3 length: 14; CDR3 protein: CASSLRQGADEQFF
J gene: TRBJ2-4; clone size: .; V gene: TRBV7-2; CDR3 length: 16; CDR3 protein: CASSYKGTGAQNIQYF
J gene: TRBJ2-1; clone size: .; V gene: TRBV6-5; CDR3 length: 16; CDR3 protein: CASSYSRLAGSDEQFF
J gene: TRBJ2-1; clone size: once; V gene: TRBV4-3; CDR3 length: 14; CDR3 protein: CASSQGLLVNEQFF
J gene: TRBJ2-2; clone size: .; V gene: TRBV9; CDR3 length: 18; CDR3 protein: CASSAGFGTPKNTGELFF
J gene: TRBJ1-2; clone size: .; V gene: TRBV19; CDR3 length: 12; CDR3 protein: CASVSPNYGYTF
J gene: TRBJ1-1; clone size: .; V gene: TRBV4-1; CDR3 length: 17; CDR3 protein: CASSPTTAGQGNTEAFF
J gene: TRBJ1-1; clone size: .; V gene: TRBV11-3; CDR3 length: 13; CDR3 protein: CASSSRDSTEAFF
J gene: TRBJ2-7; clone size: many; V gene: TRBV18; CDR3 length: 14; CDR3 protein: CASSQGRRRIEQYF
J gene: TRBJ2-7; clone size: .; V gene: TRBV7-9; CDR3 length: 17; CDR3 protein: CASSLILAGGRTYEQYF
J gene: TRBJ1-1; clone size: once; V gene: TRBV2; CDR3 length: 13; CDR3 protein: CASRGQGVTEAFF
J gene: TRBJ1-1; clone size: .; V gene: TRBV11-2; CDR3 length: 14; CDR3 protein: CASSPSGTYTEAFF
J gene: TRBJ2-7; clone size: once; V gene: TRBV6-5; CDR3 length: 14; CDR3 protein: CASSYWDSSYEQYF
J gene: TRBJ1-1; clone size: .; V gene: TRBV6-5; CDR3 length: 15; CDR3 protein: CASMEGIREPGEAFF
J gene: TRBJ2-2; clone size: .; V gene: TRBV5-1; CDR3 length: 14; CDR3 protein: CASSLGAGTGELFF
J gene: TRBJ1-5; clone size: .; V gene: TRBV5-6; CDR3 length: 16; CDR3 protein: CASSSYRGDSNQPQHF
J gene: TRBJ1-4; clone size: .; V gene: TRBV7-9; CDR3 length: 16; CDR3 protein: CASSSTGSATNEKLFF
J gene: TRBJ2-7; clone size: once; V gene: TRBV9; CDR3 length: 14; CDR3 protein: CASSPGGLWDEQYF
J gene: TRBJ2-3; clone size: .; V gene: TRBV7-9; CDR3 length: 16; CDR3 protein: CASSLGRQFAADTQYF
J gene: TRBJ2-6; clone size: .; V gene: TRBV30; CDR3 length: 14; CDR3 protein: CAWGAGSGANVLTF
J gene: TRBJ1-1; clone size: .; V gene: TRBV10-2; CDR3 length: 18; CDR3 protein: CASSEGGIKDRGQTEAFF
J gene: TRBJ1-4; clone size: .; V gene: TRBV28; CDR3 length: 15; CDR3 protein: CASSPPYATNEKLFF
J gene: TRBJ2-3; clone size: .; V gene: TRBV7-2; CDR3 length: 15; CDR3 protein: CASSSQTSRADTQYF
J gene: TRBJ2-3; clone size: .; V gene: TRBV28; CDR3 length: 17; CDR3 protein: CASSSRTVPRVLDTQYF
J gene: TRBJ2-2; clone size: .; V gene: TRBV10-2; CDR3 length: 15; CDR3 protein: CASSPGQDNTGELFF
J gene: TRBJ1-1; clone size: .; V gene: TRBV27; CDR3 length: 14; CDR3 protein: CASSFRALNTEAFF
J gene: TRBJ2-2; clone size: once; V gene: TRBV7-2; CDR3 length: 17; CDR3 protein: CASSRLGGRVNTGELFF
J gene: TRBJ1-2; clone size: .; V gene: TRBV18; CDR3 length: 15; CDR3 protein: CASSPDAGTAYGYTF
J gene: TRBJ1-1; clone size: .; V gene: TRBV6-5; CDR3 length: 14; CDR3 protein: CASIRTPSNTEAFF
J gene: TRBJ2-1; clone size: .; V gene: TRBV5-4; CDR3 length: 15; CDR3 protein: CASSPGQGAYNEQFF
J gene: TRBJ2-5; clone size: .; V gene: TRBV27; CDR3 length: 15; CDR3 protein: CASSHRTEPGETQYF
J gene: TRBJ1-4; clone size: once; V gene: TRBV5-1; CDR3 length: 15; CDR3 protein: CASSLAAGENEKLFF
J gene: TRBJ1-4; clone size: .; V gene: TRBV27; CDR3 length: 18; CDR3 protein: CASSHLPGQGATNEKLFF
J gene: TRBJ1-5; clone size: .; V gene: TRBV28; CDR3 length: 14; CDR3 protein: CASSWDRDNQPQHF
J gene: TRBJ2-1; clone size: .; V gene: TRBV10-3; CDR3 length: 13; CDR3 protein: CAISGLAGNEQFF
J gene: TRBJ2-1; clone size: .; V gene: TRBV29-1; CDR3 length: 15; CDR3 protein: CSVDFGRGSSNEQFF
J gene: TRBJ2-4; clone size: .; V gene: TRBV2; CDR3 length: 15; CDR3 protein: CASSEGGTPGNIQYF
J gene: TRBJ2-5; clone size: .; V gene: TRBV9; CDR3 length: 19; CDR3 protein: CASSVSIETGFRGQETQYF
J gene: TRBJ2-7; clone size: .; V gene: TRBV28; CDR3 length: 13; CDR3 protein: CASRKGGLDEQYF
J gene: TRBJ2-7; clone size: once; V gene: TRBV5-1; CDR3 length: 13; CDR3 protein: CASSLATRDEQYF